The rows below give T cell receptor beta chains drawn from one sample of a study of early T cells in non-severe SARS-CoV-2 infection. TCRdb independently ran MiXCR on the 5' RACE reads; one entry per CDR3 protein. The sample has some 49,000 distinct CDR3 sequences, 4% to 5% seen once. Sequencing input: whole blood. These receptor sequences come from an adult who was a healthcare worker with PCR-confirmed SARS-CoV-2 infection or an uninfected control (not recorded which). Both conserved end residues are part of each CDR3. The D gene is left open where the match is weak. Clone sizes are given selectively: once, few, many, or a class where the clone is expanded.

J gene | D gene | V gene | clone size | CDR3 protein | CDR3 DNA
TRBJ2-3 | TRBD2 | TRBV27 | NA | CASSPQLAGLTDTQYF | TGTGCCAGCAGTCCTCAACTAGCGGGGTTAACAGATACGCAGTATTTT
TRBJ2-1 | TRBD2 | TRBV7-2 | NA | CASRTGLARHNEQFF | TGTGCCAGCAGAACCGGACTAGCAAGACACAATGAGCAGTTCTTC
TRBJ2-1 | NA | TRBV7-9 | many | CASSLADGPNEQFF | TGTGCCAGCAGCTTAGCTGACGGCCCGAATGAGCAGTTCTTC
TRBJ2-2 | NA | TRBV5-1 | many | CASSPPQANTGELFF | TGCGCCAGCAGCCCCCCACAAGCGAACACCGGGGAGCTGTTTTTT
TRBJ2-3 | NA | TRBV4-2 | NA | CASSQDGAGAPTDTQYF | TGTGCCAGCAGCCAAGATGGCGCGGGGGCTCCCACAGATACGCAGTATTTT
TRBJ2-7 | TRBD1 | TRBV20-1 | few | CSARGGTGNHEQYF | TGCAGTGCTAGAGGAGGGACAGGGAACCACGAGCAGTACTTC
TRBJ2-6 | NA | TRBV12-3/TRBV12-4 | many | CASSPGLAGANVLTF | TGTGCCAGCAGCCCGGGGCTCGCGGGGGCCAACGTCCTGACTTTC
TRBJ2-1 | NA | TRBV4-1 | NA | CASSQEVRHNEQFF | TGCGCCAGCAGCCAAGAGGTCCGGCATAATGAGCAGTTCTTC
TRBJ1-1 | NA | TRBV19 | many | CASSMGQANTEAFF | TGTGCCAGTAGTATGGGGCAGGCCAACACTGAAGCTTTCTTT
TRBJ1-1 | NA | TRBV9 | many | CASSSPQRQFEAFF | TGTGCCAGCAGCTCACCTCAGCGACAGTTTGAAGCTTTCTTT
TRBJ2-3 | TRBD1 | TRBV7-2 | many | CASSPTGGDADTQYF | TGTGCCAGCAGCCCGACAGGGGGCGACGCAGATACGCAGTATTTT
TRBJ2-3 | TRBD2 | TRBV6-1 | many | CASSEAERGAIPSTDTQYF | TGTGCCAGCAGTGAAGCGGAGCGGGGGGCTATTCCTAGCACAGATACGCAGTATTTT
TRBJ2-7 | NA | TRBV6-6 | many | CASSYDGTGAYEQYF | TGTGCCAGCAGTTACGATGGAACGGGGGCTTACGAGCAGTACTTC
TRBJ2-7 | NA | TRBV5-1 | many | CASSLVVGSSYEQYF | TGCGCCAGCAGCTTGGTTGTCGGCAGCTCCTACGAGCAGTACTTC
TRBJ2-7 | TRBD1 | TRBV10-2 | many | CASRLTGVDEQYF | TGCGCCAGCAGACTGACAGGGGTCGACGAGCAGTACTTC
TRBJ2-1 | NA | TRBV20-1 | few | CSARERASSYNEQFF | TGCAGTGCTAGAGAAAGGGCTAGCTCATACAATGAGCAGTTCTTC
TRBJ2-6 | NA | TRBV18 | many | CASSLAGDPGANVLTF | TGTGCCAGCTCACTGGCAGGGGACCCTGGGGCCAACGTCCTGACTTTC
TRBJ2-1 | NA | TRBV12-5 | few | CASGPSPGDEQFF | TGTGCTAGTGGCCCGTCCCCTGGGGATGAGCAGTTCTTC
TRBJ2-1 | NA | TRBV7-2 | many | CASTETSHDNEQFF | TGTGCCAGCACCGAGACTTCTCATGACAATGAGCAGTTCTTC
TRBJ2-1 | NA | TRBV19 | many | CASSSGSYNEQFF | TGTGCCAGTTCAAGTGGGTCCTACAATGAGCAGTTCTTC
TRBJ1-5 | NA | TRBV7-9 | many | CASSRDGYQPQHF | TGTGCCAGCAGCCGCGACGGTTATCAGCCCCAGCATTTT
TRBJ1-3 | TRBD1 | TRBV9 | many | CASSVSGGPTGNTIYF | TGTGCCAGCAGCGTTTCAGGGGGCCCCACTGGAAACACCATATATTTT
TRBJ2-1 | NA | TRBV7-3 | many | CASSLGSQFSHEQFF | TGTGCCAGCAGCTTAGGATCACAATTTTCCCATGAGCAGTTCTTC
TRBJ2-1 | NA | TRBV6-5 | many | CASSLPGQYNEQFF | TGTGCCAGCAGCCTACCTGGGCAATACAATGAGCAGTTCTTC
TRBJ1-5 | NA | TRBV6-6 | many | CASSYFPGPSLHQPQHF | TGTGCCAGCAGTTACTTCCCCGGGCCTTCACTCCATCAGCCCCAGCATTTT
TRBJ1-1 | NA | TRBV29-1 | many | CSVLVGTGNTEAFF | TGCAGCGTTTTGGTCGGTACAGGGAACACTGAAGCTTTCTTT
TRBJ2-1 | TRBD2 | TRBV5-1 | NA | CASSFAAGYNEQFF | TGCGCCAGCAGCTTTGCAGCGGGATACAATGAGCAGTTCTTC
TRBJ2-7 | NA | TRBV4-2 | NA | CASSQSGTLYEQYF | TGTGCCAGCAGCCAGTCCGGGACACTCTACGAGCAGTACTTC
TRBJ2-5 | TRBD1 | TRBV20-1 | many | CSASPGQGAWRQETQYF | TGCAGTGCTTCCCCAGGACAGGGGGCCTGGAGGCAAGAGACCCAGTACTTC
TRBJ1-1 | NA | TRBV5-8 | many | CASSFLKGITPNTEAFF | TGTGCCAGCAGCTTCCTAAAAGGCATCACCCCGAACACTGAAGCTTTCTTT
TRBJ2-7 | NA | TRBV7-9 | NA | CASSELSYEQYF | TGTGCCAGCAGCGAGCTGTCCTACGAGCAGTACTTC
TRBJ2-7 | TRBD1 | TRBV19 | many | CASSIWDRTLYEQYF | TGTGCCAGTAGTATCTGGGACAGGACCCTCTACGAGCAGTACTTC
TRBJ1-2 | TRBD1 | TRBV27 | many | CASSLYEGAYGYTF | TGTGCCAGCAGTTTATATGAGGGGGCCTATGGCTACACCTTC
TRBJ2-5 | TRBD1 | TRBV20-1 | many | CSAKLRETGVQETQYF | TGCAGTGCTAAATTAAGAGAGACAGGGGTTCAAGAGACCCAGTACTTC
TRBJ1-2 | NA | TRBV5-4 | many | CASSLKGQINYGYTF | TGTGCCAGCAGCTTGAAAGGACAGATTAACTATGGCTACACCTTC
TRBJ1-1 | NA | TRBV12-3/TRBV12-4 | many | CASSLGSLKAFF | TGTGCCAGCAGTTTAGGGTCCCTGAAAGCTTTCTTT
TRBJ2-1 | TRBD2 | TRBV7-3 | many | CASSLRLAGYNEQFF | TGTGCCAGCAGCTTAAGGCTAGCGGGGTACAATGAGCAGTTCTTC
TRBJ2-7 | TRBD2 | TRBV6-5 | many | CASTATGTSGYEQYF | TGTGCCAGCACTGCAACCGGGACTAGCGGCTACGAGCAGTACTTC
TRBJ2-2 | NA | TRBV19 | many | CASSIQLNTGELFF | TGTGCCAGTAGTATTCAACTGAACACCGGGGAGCTGTTTTTT
TRBJ2-2 | NA | TRBV6-5 | many | CASSPTSEVHKLFF | TGTGCCAGCAGTCCGACTAGTGAGGTCCATAAGCTGTTTTTT
TRBJ2-5 | NA | TRBV7-2 | many | CASSLAGGETQYF | TGTGCCAGCAGCTTAGCGGGGGGAGAGACCCAGTACTTC
TRBJ2-7 | TRBD1 | TRBV6-5 | many | CASSYPSTGGSMYEQYF | TGTGCCAGCAGTTACCCTTCGACAGGGGGCTCGATGTACGAGCAGTACTTC
TRBJ2-5 | NA | TRBV7-2 | many | CASSLGSLGKETQYF | TGTGCCAGCAGCTTAGGATCTCTTGGTAAAGAGACCCAGTACTTC
TRBJ2-7 | TRBD2 | TRBV7-9 | many | CASSPLGLAGATAYEQYF | TGTGCCAGCAGCCCCCTGGGACTAGCGGGAGCAACAGCCTACGAGCAGTACTTC
TRBJ1-5 | NA | TRBV20-1 | many | CSAYSLDRSNQPQHF | TGCAGTGCATATTCTCTGGACCGTAGCAATCAGCCCCAGCATTTT
TRBJ2-7 | NA | TRBV27 | many | CASTKSGTSSYEQYF | TGTGCCAGCACCAAATCCGGGACAAGCTCCTACGAGCAGTACTTC
TRBJ2-2 | NA | TRBV7-8 | many | CASSLPGSAGELFF | TGTGCCAGCAGCTTGCCGGGATCGGCCGGGGAGCTGTTTTTT
TRBJ2-7 | NA | TRBV12-3/TRBV12-4 | NA | CASSLGGNPGEQYF | TGTGCCAGCAGTTTAGGAGGGAACCCGGGCGAGCAGTACTTC
TRBJ2-7 | NA | TRBV20-1 | many | CSARPQLPSSEQYF | TGCAGTGCTAGACCCCAACTACCCTCGTCCGAGCAGTACTTC
TRBJ2-4 | NA | TRBV7-9 | many | CASSSRGWAKNIQYF | TGTGCCAGCAGCTCCAGGGGATGGGCCAAAAACATTCAGTACTTC
TRBJ2-7 | NA | TRBV18 | NA | CASSPGQSYGQYF | TGTGCCAGCTCACCAGGCCAGAGCTACGGGCAGTACTTC
TRBJ2-2 | NA | TRBV7-6 | many | CASSLEVPVVLERNTGELFF | TGTGCCAGCAGCTTAGAGGTCCCTGTCGTACTTGAAAGAAACACCGGGGAGCTGTTTTTT
TRBJ1-2 | TRBD1 | TRBV5-7 | few | CASRGQASYGYTF | TGTGCCAGCAGGGGACAGGCTTCCTATGGCTACACCTTC
TRBJ2-7 | TRBD2 | TRBV6-2/TRBV6-3 | many | CASKREYHEQYF | TGTGCCAGCAAGCGGGAGTACCACGAGCAGTACTTC
TRBJ1-5 | NA | TRBV27 | many | CASSSEAPGRGNQPQHF | TGTGCCAGCAGTTCGGAGGCCCCAGGGCGGGGCAATCAGCCCCAGCATTTT
TRBJ2-2 | NA | TRBV7-3 | NA | CASSLTTVMGELFF | TGTGCCAGCAGCTTGACGACCGTCATGGGGGAGCTGTTTTTT
TRBJ2-3 | NA | TRBV11-2 | many | CASSFVSGRTDTQYF | TGTGCCAGCAGCTTCGTCTCGGGTCGCACAGATACGCAGTATTTT
TRBJ2-2 | TRBD2 | TRBV29-1 | many | CSAGTSGTGELFF | TGCAGCGCCGGGACTAGCGGCACCGGGGAGCTGTTTTTT
TRBJ2-1 | NA | TRBV12-3/TRBV12-4 | many | CASSLAFATEQFF | TGTGCCAGCAGTTTAGCTTTTGCTACCGAGCAGTTCTTC
TRBJ2-3 | TRBD2 | TRBV7-8 | many | CASSTRLAGGQDTQYF | TGTGCCAGCAGCACCAGACTAGCGGGGGGGCAAGATACGCAGTATTTT